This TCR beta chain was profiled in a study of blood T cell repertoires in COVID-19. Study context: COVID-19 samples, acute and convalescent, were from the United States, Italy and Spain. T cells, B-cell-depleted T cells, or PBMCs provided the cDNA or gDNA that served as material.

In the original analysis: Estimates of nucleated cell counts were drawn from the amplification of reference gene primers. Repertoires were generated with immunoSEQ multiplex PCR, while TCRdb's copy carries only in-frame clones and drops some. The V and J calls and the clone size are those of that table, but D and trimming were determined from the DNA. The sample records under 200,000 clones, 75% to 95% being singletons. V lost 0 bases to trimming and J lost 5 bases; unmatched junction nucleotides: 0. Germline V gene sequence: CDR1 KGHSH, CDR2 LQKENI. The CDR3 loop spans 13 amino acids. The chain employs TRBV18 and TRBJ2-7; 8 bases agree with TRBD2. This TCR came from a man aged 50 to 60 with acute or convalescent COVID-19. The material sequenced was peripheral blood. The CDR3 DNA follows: TGTGCCAGCTCACCACCAGCGGGAGACGAGCAGTACTTC. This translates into CASSPPAGDEQYF.